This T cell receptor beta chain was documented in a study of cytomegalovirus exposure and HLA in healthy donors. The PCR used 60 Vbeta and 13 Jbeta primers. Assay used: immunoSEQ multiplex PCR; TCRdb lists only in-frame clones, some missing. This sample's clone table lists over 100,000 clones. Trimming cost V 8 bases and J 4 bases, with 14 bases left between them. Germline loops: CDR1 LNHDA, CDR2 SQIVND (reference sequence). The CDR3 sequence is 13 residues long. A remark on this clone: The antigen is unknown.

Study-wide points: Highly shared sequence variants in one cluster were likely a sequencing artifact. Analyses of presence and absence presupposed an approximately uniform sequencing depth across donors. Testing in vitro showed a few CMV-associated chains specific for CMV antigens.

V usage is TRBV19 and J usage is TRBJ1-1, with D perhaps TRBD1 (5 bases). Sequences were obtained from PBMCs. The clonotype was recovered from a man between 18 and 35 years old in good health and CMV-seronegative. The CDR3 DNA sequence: TGTGCCAGTCGCCTACGGGGGGGCACTGAAGCTTTCTTT. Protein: CASRLRGGTEAFF.